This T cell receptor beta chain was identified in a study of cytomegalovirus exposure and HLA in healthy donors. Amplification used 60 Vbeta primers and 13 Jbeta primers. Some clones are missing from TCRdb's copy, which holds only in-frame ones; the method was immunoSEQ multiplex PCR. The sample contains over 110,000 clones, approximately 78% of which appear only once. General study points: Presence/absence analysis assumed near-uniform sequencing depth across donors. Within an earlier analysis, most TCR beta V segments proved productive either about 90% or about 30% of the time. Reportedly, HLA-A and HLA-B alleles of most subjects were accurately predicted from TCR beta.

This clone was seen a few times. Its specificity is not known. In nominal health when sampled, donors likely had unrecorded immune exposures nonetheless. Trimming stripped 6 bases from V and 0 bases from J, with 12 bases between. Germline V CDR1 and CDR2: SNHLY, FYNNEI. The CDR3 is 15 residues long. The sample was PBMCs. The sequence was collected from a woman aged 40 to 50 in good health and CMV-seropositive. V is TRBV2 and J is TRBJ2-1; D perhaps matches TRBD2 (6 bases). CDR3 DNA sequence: TGTGCCAGCAGAACCGGGACTGGCTCCTACAATGAGCAGTTCTTC. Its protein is CASRTGTGSYNEQFF.